Presented here are 11 T cell receptor beta chains from one specimen sequenced in a study of OX40 agonist ivuxolimab in advanced cancers. Some clones are missing from TCRdb's copy, which holds only in-frame ones; the method was immunoSEQ multiplex PCR. The data hold 80,000 to 95,000 clones, with around 84% observed a single time. The starting material was CD4+ or CD8+ T cells sorted from blood, obtained in a trial of the OX40 agonist ivuxolimab. Every receptor here comes from an adult with an advanced solid tumor such as melanoma, head and neck, liver or kidney cancer.

The genes are TRBV25-1 and TRBJ2-1; 11 nucleotides align to TRBD1. V shed 1 base and J 2 bases; nucleotides not matched to a gene: 4. The CDR3 contains 17 residues. CDR1 MGHDK and CDR2 SYGVNS come from the germline V gene. DNA of the CDR3: TGTGCCAGCAGTGAATTCGGGACAGGGGGACCCTACAATGAGCAGTTCTTC. This encodes CASSEFGTGGPYNEQFF.

V gene TRBV6-5 combines with J gene TRBJ2-7; 7 bases map to TRBD1. CDR3 size: 12 residues. The V and J ends lost 2 bases and 13 bases, in that order; junction bases with no gene match: 8. Germline assignment: CDR1 MNHEY and CDR2 SVGAGI. This chain's CDR3 is CASSYGTEREYF. DNA for the CDR3: TGTGCCAGCAGTTACGGGACAGAAAGGGAATACTTC.

This clone was seen only a few times. The rearrangement links TRBV10-3 to TRBJ1-5, with 11 bases fitting TRBD1. Germline lookup yields CDR1 ENHRY and CDR2 SYGVKD. The CDR3 consists of 14 residues. With 4 bases clipped from V and 7 bases from J, the junction kept 3 bases outside the gene matches. The CDR3 sequence: CAISGGQGAQPQHF. CDR3 in DNA: TGTGCCATCAGTGGCGGACAGGGGGCACAGCCCCAGCATTTT.

J is TRBJ2-1 and V is TRBV19; possible D gene TRBD1, 6 bases. V was shortened by 4 bases and J by 7 bases, with 14 bases between the two germline ends. Germline CDR1 and CDR2: LNHDA and SQIVND (reference sequence). The CDR3 sequence is 14 residues long. CDR3 nucleotides: TGTGCCAGTAGTAGCAGGGGTTCGGAAAATGAGCAGTTCTTC. As protein: CASSSRGSENEQFF.

This sequence joins TRBV29-1 and TRBJ2-7; tentatively, D is TRBD1 (5 bases). The germline V gene encodes CDR1 SQVTM and CDR2 ANQGSEA. V was cut by 4 bases and J by 2 bases, with 9 bases left in between. The CDR3 covers 12 residues. The CDR3 nucleotides are TGCAGCGTTGGAAAGGGGCCCTACGAGCAGTACTTC. The encoded protein is CSVGKGPYEQYF.

This clone was counted once. CDR3 sequence (DNA): TGTGCCAGCAGTTACGAGGGGGGGATCGTGGGCTACACCTTC. Protein: CASSYEGGIVGYTF. The genes are TRBV6-5 and TRBJ1-2; possible D gene TRBD1, 6 bases. CDR1 MNHEY and CDR2 SVGAGI come from the germline V gene. CDR3 length: 14 residues. The V gene lost 2 bases and the J gene lost 8 bases, with 15 bases spanning the gap.

V gene TRBV5-1 combines with J gene TRBJ2-1, with a weak D call TRBD2 (5 bases). Germline V CDR1 and CDR2: SGHRS, YFSETQ. The CDR3 is made up of 15 amino acids. V gave up 4 bases and J gave up 2 bases, with 13 bases separating them. CDR3 bases: TGCGCCAGCAGCCCGGGGTCCGGACCCTACAATGAGCAGTTCTTC. Translating gives CASSPGSGPYNEQFF.

This chain uses TRBV5-6 with TRBJ1-1; a weak D match, TRBD1 (5 bases). CDR1 and CDR2 (germline): SGHDT, YYEEEE. Trimming shortened V by 4 bases and J by 3 bases, and 13 bases separated the two germline ends. This CDR3 is built from 14 residues. The CDR3 coding sequence is TGTGCCAGCAGCCGGGGCCGGGTTGACACTGAAGCTTTCTTT. Translated: CASSRGRVDTEAFF.

The chain combines TRBV7-9 with TRBJ1-1, with D possibly being TRBD1 (6 bases). CDR1 and CDR2 (germline): SEHNR, FQNEAQ (reference sequence). The CDR3 is 14 amino acids. With 4 bases removed from V and 0 bases from J, the gap between germline ends came to 9 bases. The CDR3 bases are TGTGCCAGCAGCTCCACAGGGATGAACACTGAAGCTTTCTTT. Translating it yields CASSSTGMNTEAFF.

The chain recombines TRBV9 with TRBJ1-5; TRBD1 might be the D (5 bases). Germline V gives CDR1 SGDLS, CDR2 YYNGEE. The CDR3 is 15 amino acids. V lost 3 bases, J lost 6 bases, and 16 bases lay in between. CDR3 region: CASSAYGGFSQPQHF. The CDR3 nucleotides read TGTGCCAGCAGCGCGTACGGGGGGTTTTCTCAGCCCCAGCATTTT.

The genes are TRBV29-1 and TRBJ2-6; D uncertain. Germline V gene sequence: CDR1 SQVTM, CDR2 ANQGSEA. CDR3 length: 12 residues. The germline V and J ends were trimmed by 7 bases and 0 bases, with 4 bases remaining between them. CDR3 nucleotide sequence: TGCAGCGGGGTCTCTGGGGCCAACGTCCTGACTTTC. Its translation is CSGVSGANVLTF.